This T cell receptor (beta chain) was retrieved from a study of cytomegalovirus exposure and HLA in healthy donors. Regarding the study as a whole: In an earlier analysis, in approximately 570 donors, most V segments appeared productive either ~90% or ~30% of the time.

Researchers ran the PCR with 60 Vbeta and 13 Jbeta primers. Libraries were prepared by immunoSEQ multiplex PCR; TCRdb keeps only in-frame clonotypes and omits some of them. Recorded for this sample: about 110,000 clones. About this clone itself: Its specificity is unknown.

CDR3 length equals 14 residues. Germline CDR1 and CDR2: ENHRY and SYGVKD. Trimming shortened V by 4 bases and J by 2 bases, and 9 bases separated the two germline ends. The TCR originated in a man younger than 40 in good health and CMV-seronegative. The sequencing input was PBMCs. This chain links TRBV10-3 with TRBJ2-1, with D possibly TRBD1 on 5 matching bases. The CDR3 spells CAISGQLTYNEQFF. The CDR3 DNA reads TGTGCCATCAGTGGACAGCTGACCTACAATGAGCAGTTCTTC.